Below are 24 T cell receptor beta chains sequenced from a single sample in a study of Graves' ophthalmopathy and Graves' hyperthyroidism (dated by TCRdb to 2016 to 2018). The data were produced on an Illumina HiSeq 2000. For repertoire sequencing, TCR beta CDR3 regions were amplified from RNA transcripts. The first round of RT-PCR was done with HTBI primers and the Qiagen OneStep RT-PCR kit, and was followed by a second round of multiplex PCR, then size selection and purification. The public sequencing data were trimmed at Q25 with fastp and processed into clonotypes with MiXCR by TCRdb, which kept only in-frame beta chains. Rows matching on CDR3 protein sequence are summarized as one entry with the most common DNA and genes. Present in this sample are more than 300,000 distinct CDR3 sequences, approximately 15% of which were seen just once. The ten largest clones take up approximately 7% of the sample.

The sequencing sample was made of peripheral blood. The source of these receptors is a young woman with stable Graves' hyperthyroidism. Donor details come from another sample of the same person, matched by shared clones.

Regarding this clonotype: It is likely a read error, because the conserved phenylalanine at the end of the CDR3 is missing. This chain connects TRBV5-1 to TRBJ2-7; D call uncertain. Germline V CDR1 and CDR2: SGHRS, YFSETQ. This CDR3 has 13 residues. V lost 0 bases to trimming and J lost 3 bases, with 7 bases between them. CDR3 in amino acids: CASSLGFGYEQYY. The CDR3 DNA reads TGCGCCAGCAGCTTGGGTTTTGGCTACGAGCAGTACTAC.

This clonotype was detected many times. The chain uses TRBV7-8 and TRBJ2-7, with D perhaps matching TRBD2 (6 bases). With 3 bases removed from V and 4 bases from J, the gap between germline ends came to 13 bases. Germline V gives CDR1 SGHVS, CDR2 FQNEAQ. This CDR3 comprises 14 residues. The CDR3 sequence: CASSFGGLRYEQYF. The CDR3 region has the DNA TGTGCCAGCAGCTTCGGGGGATTACGGTACGAGCAGTACTTC. Based on the CDR3 plus reference TRBV7-8 and TRBJ2-7, the full variable domain is GAGVSQSPRYKVAKRGQDVALRCDPISGHVSLFWYQQALGQGPEFLTYFQNEAQLDKSGLPSDRFFAERPEGSVSTLKIQRTQQEDSAVYLCASSFGGLRYEQYFGPGTRLTVT.

This clonotype was found many times. V is TRBV6-1 and J is TRBJ2-2; 8 bases match TRBD2. V lost 6 bases to trimming and J lost 5 bases; unmatched junction nucleotides: 8. Germline V gives CDR1 MNHNS, CDR2 SASEGT. This CDR3 is 15 amino acids long. The CDR3 is CASRLGGGTTGELFF. Here the CDR3 DNA reads TGTGCCAGCAGGCTCGGCGGGGGGACGACCGGGGAGCTGTTTTTT.

This clonotype was observed many times. The rearrangement uses TRBV7-8 and TRBJ2-5; 7 positions match TRBD1. The CDR3 consists of 16 residues. Germline CDR1 and CDR2: SGHVS and FQNEAQ. V shed 4 bases, J shed 5 bases, and the junction held 13 bases outside the gene matches. CDR3: CASSSNPGQSSETQYF. The DNA for the CDR3 is TGTGCCAGCAGCTCTAACCCGGGACAGAGCTCGGAGACCCAGTACTTC.

V gene TRBV12-3 or TRBV12-4 combines with J gene TRBJ1-1; perhaps TRBD1 as D (5 bases). The CDR3 contains 14 residues. Trimming removed 4 bases at V and 5 bases at J, with 14 bases between. The CDR3 is CASSSAGEGTEAFF. The CDR3 DNA is TGTGCCAGCAGTTCTGCCGGGGAGGGGACTGAAGCTTTCTTT.

This clonotype turned up a few times. In DNA form, the CDR3 reads TGTGCCAGCAGCCCCCTTGAGTCTGACAGCCTAAACATTCAGTACTTC. Residues: CASSPLESDSLNIQYF. This chain joins TRBV7-9 and TRBJ2-4; maybe TRBD1 (5 bases). Germline CDR1 SEHNR, CDR2 FQNEAQ (reference sequence). CDR3 length equals 16 residues. The germline V and J ends were trimmed by 5 bases and 6 bases, with 20 bases remaining between them. The full variable domain, with the rest looked up from reference TRBV7-9 and TRBJ2-4, is DTGVSQNPRHKITKRGQNVTFRCDPISEHNRLYWYRQTLGQGPEFLTYFQNEAQLEKSRLLSDRFSAERPKGSFSTLEIQRTEQGDSAMYLCASSPLESDSLNIQYFGAGTRLSVL.

This clonotype was detected ten times or more. The rearrangement links TRBV18 to TRBJ2-7, with D possibly being TRBD1 or TRBD2 (5 bases each). V lost 6 bases and J lost 0, with 12 bases in between. There are 14 residues in the CDR3. Germline V gives CDR1 KGHSH, CDR2 LQKENI. Written as DNA, the CDR3 is TGTGCCAGCTCTGGGGGACGAAACTCCTACGAGCAGTACTTC. It is translated as CASSGGRNSYEQYF. The whole variable domain, filled in from reference TRBV18 and TRBJ2-7, reads NAGVMQNPRHLVRRRGQEARLRCSPMKGHSHVYWYRQLPEEGLKFMVYLQKENIIDESGMPKERFSAEFPKEGPSILRIQQVVRGDSAAYFCASSGGRNSYEQYFGPGTRLTVT.

Ten or more counts support this clonotype. This chain uses TRBV20-1 with TRBJ2-7; weak D call: TRBD1 (6 bases). The V and J ends lost 1 base and 0 bases respectively, with 10 bases between them. The CDR3 sequence is 14 residues long. The V gene's germline CDR1 is DFQATT and CDR2 SNEGSKA (reference sequence). As DNA, the CDR3 is TGCAGTGCTAGAGGTGGGGACAACTCCTACGAGCAGTACTTC. This codes for CSARGGDNSYEQYF.

This clonotype was detected many times. The chain couples TRBV19 to TRBJ2-7, with 9 nucleotides matching TRBD1. With 3 bases clipped from V and 2 bases from J, the junction kept 8 bases outside the gene matches. The V gene's germline CDR1 is LNHDA and CDR2 SQIVND (reference sequence). The CDR3 is made up of 16 amino acids. The CDR3 loop is CASSITAGTGPYEQYF. CDR3 nucleotide sequence: TGTGCCAGTAGTATCACCGCCGGGACAGGGCCCTACGAGCAGTACTTC. The full variable domain, its missing parts supplied by reference TRBV19 and TRBJ2-7, is DGGITQSPKYLFRKEGQNVTLSCEQNLNHDAMYWYRQDPGQGLRLIYYSQIVNDFQKGDIAEGYSVSREKKESFPLTVTSAQKNPTAFYLCASSITAGTGPYEQYFGPGTRLTVT.

This clonotype was seen repeatedly, ten times or more. The chain carries TRBV20-1 and TRBJ1-3; D unresolved. Germline V gene data show CDR1 as DFQATT and CDR2 as SNEGSKA (reference sequence). This CDR3 contains 12 residues. With 1 base removed from V and 0 bases from J, the gap between germline ends came to 1 base. CDR3 protein: CSARASGNTIYF. The CDR3, as DNA: TGCAGTGCTAGAGCCTCTGGAAACACCATATATTTT.

The chain uses TRBV6-1 and TRBJ2-7; the D gene is possibly TRBD2 (6 bases). This CDR3 has 17 amino acids. CDR1 and CDR2 (germline): MNHNS, SASEGT. V lost 4 bases to trimming and J lost 0 bases, with 19 bases between them. The CDR3: CASSALKTSDASYEQYF. The CDR3 region has the DNA TGTGCCAGCAGTGCCCTCAAGACTAGTGACGCCTCCTACGAGCAGTACTTC.

The chain recombines TRBV12-3 or TRBV12-4 with TRBJ1-5, with D uncertain. V lost 5 bases and J lost 7, with 9 bases in between. This CDR3 contains 12 residues. The CDR3 region has the DNA TGTGCCAGCAGTGCCAGTCTCCAGCCCCAGCATTTT. As protein: CASSASLQPQHF.

With respect to this clonotype: This may be a read error: a much more frequent sequence differs by one nucleotide. V usage is TRBV5-5 and J usage is TRBJ1-5; D remains unclear. V was pared by 4 bases and J by 4 bases, with 15 bases between. The germline gives CDR1 SGHKS, CDR2 YYEKEE (reference sequence). There are 15 residues in the CDR3. DNA for the CDR3: TGTGCCAGCAGCACCTCGCCGGGGAAAAATCAGCCCCAGCATTTT. Amino acid sequence: CASSTSPGKNQPQHF. The complete variable domain, with remaining parts taken from reference TRBV5-5 and TRBJ1-5, reads DAGVTQSPTHLIKTRGQQVTLRCSPISGHKSVSWYQQVLGQGPQFIFQYYEKEERGRGNFPDRFSARQFPNYSSELNVNALLLGDSALYLCASSTSPGKNQPQHFGDGTRLSIL.

This clonotype was detected many times. This chain joins TRBV6-1 and TRBJ2-7; tentative D call: TRBD1 (6 bases). Germline V gene sequence: CDR1 MNHNS, CDR2 SASEGT. V gave up 11 bases and J gave up 1 base, with 12 bases separating them. The CDR3 has 12 amino acids. The DNA of the CDR3 is TGTGCCGTCCGGGACACGTCCTACGAGCAGTACTTC. It is translated as CAVRDTSYEQYF.

This clonotype was counted between two and nine times. This rearrangement joins TRBV15 to TRBJ2-6, with D perhaps matching TRBD2 (6 bases). The V and J ends lost 0 bases and 1 base respectively, with 7 bases between them. This CDR3 comprises 16 residues. Per germline, CDR1 LNHNV and CDR2 YYDKDF (reference sequence). The CDR3 protein is CATSRERGSGANVLTF. CDR3 coding DNA: TGTGCCACCAGCAGAGAGCGGGGATCTGGGGCCAACGTCCTGACTTTC.

About this clonotype: This could be a read error, since a much larger clone is one nucleotide away. The gene calls are TRBV6-2 or TRBV6-3 and TRBJ2-7; D is undetermined. CDR3 length: 15 residues. In germline, CDR1 is MNHEY, CDR2 SVGEGT. V lost 4 bases, J lost 8 bases, and 21 bases lay in between. CDR3 bases: TGTGCCAGCAGTTCCCGACAACTGGGTTTAGACAAGCAGTACTTC. Its translation: CASSSRQLGLDKQYF.

The chain uses TRBV28 and TRBJ1-1; a weak D match, TRBD1 (6 bases). The CDR3 consists of 14 residues. Germline CDR1 is MDHEN and CDR2 is SYDVKM. V gave up 3 bases and J gave up 3 bases, with 11 bases separating them. The CDR3 loop is CASSFGQRDTEAFF. CDR3 sequence (DNA): TGTGCCAGCAGTTTTGGACAGCGGGACACTGAAGCTTTCTTT.

This clonotype was seen repeatedly, ten times or more. J is TRBJ2-7 and V is TRBV7-8, with 15 bases fitting TRBD2. Per the germline V gene, CDR1 is SGHVS and CDR2 is FQNEAQ. The CDR3 contains 18 residues. The V segment lost 4 bases and the J segment 0 bases; nucleotides outside the gene matches: 7. CDR3 nucleotides: TGTGCCAGCAGCTCTAGGACTAGCGGGGGGGCCAGCTCCTACGAGCAGTACTTC. Encoded protein: CASSSRTSGGASSYEQYF. The full variable domain, its missing parts supplied by reference TRBV7-8 and TRBJ2-7, is GAGVSQSPRYKVAKRGQDVALRCDPISGHVSLFWYQQALGQGPEFLTYFQNEAQLDKSGLPSDRFFAERPEGSVSTLKIQRTQQEDSAVYLCASSSRTSGGASSYEQYFGPGTRLTVT.

Many counts were recorded for this clonotype. The chain recombines TRBV7-2 with TRBJ2-5; 7 positions match TRBD1. Germline-derived CDR1 and CDR2 are SGHTA and FQGNSA. J was trimmed by 3 bases and V by 5 bases; bases with no gene match: 6. CDR3 length: 14 amino acids. The CDR3 DNA sequence: TGTGCCAGCAGCATCCGGGACAGAGAAGAGACCCAGTACTTC. Protein sequence: CASSIRDREETQYF.

There are many counts of this clonotype. V gene TRBV6-5 combines with J gene TRBJ2-7; D gene uncertain. The CDR3 loop spans 12 amino acids. Trimming took off 5 bases at V and 5 bases at J, with 10 bases between the two ends. CDR1 is MNHEY and CDR2 is SVGAGI in the germline V gene. DNA for the CDR3: TGTGCCAGCAGTCGGATCCCCAACGAGCAGTACTTC. This encodes CASSRIPNEQYF.

This clonotype showed up many times. V usage is TRBV19 and J usage is TRBJ1-1; maybe TRBD1 (5 bases). Deletions cut 8 bases from V and 1 base from J, with 20 bases between. The CDR3 is 16 amino acids. CDR1 is LNHDA and CDR2 is SQIVND in the germline V gene (reference sequence). CDR3 residues: CASSRGLSRENTEAFF. DNA of the CDR3: TGTGCCAGTTCTCGGGGCCTCTCCAGGGAGAACACTGAAGCTTTCTTT. Based on the CDR3 plus reference TRBV19 and TRBJ1-1, the full variable domain is DGGITQSPKYLFRKEGQNVTLSCEQNLNHDAMYWYRQDPGQGLRLIYYSQIVNDFQKGDIAEGYSVSREKKESFPLTVTSAQKNPTAFYLCASSRGLSRENTEAFFGQGTRLTVV.

This clonotype was seen ten or more times. The V gene is TRBV7-9, the J gene TRBJ2-5; 7 bases match TRBD1. This CDR3 has 13 residues. Germline CDR1 reads SEHNR; CDR2 reads FQNEAQ (reference sequence). With 5 bases clipped from V and 5 bases from J, the junction kept 5 bases outside the gene matches. The CDR3 DNA reads as TGTGCCAGCAGCGAGACAGGGACGGAGACCCAGTACTTC. Its protein product is CASSETGTETQYF.

This clonotype was observed a handful of times. The chain recombines TRBV20-1 with TRBJ2-2; D gene uncertain. The germline gives CDR1 DFQATT, CDR2 SNEGSKA (reference sequence). V lost 0 bases and J lost 6, with 17 bases in between. This CDR3 spans 16 amino acids. The CDR3 reads CSARDIGRNNPGELFF. Here the CDR3 DNA reads TGCAGTGCTAGAGATATCGGCAGAAATAACCCCGGGGAGCTGTTTTTT.

This clonotype has ten or more counts. The chain links TRBV6-2 or TRBV6-3 to TRBJ2-7; 7 bases match TRBD1. This CDR3 contains 13 residues. J lost 4 bases, V lost 5 bases, and 5 bases had no gene match. Germline lookup yields CDR1 MNHEY and CDR2 SVGEGT. CDR3 DNA: TGTGCCAGCAGTCGGGACAGCCCTTACGAGCAGTACTTC. Amino acid sequence: CASSRDSPYEQYF.